Presented here are 27 T cell receptor beta chains from one specimen sequenced in a study of blood T cells in healthy people across ages. It was with a sample-barcoded 5' primer and a J-beta primer mix that a second PCR of roughly 7 to 12 cycles was run. TCRdb re-called the 5' RACE reads with MiXCR, one entry per CDR3 protein. The top ten clones hold less than 20% of a sample with some 640,000 distinct CDR3 sequences, about 30% of them seen once. Sequencing input: blood. These receptors originate from a woman of 80 years or more in good health.

About this clonotype: This could be a read error, since a much larger clone is one nucleotide away. V gene TRBV27 combines with J gene TRBJ1-4; D call uncertain. The CDR3 covers 13 residues. Germline V gene lookup returns CDR1 MNHEY and CDR2 SMNVEV (reference sequence). Here the CDR3 reads CASRGWGDEKRFF. CDR3 nucleotides: TGTGCCAGCAGAGGTTGGGGAGATGAAAAACGGTTTTTT.

The V and J genes are TRBV5-1 and TRBJ1-1; TRBD1 matches 10 bases. Germline assignment: CDR1 SGHRS and CDR2 YFSETQ. This CDR3 spans 15 amino acids. J was trimmed by 4 bases and V by 0 bases; bases with no gene match: 3. CDR3 nucleotides: TGCGCCAGCAGCTTGGTCGGGACAGGGGCCACTGAAGCTTTCTTT. It specifies CASSLVGTGATEAFF.

This clonotype has at least ten counts. The V and J genes are TRBV7-2 and TRBJ2-1; D might be TRBD1 (5 bases). The CDR3 extends over 15 amino acids. Germline V gene lookup returns CDR1 SGHTA and CDR2 FQGNSA. Trimming left V 1 base short and J 1 base short, with 8 bases between. The CDR3 sequence is CASSLVGVSYNEQFF. The DNA for the CDR3 is TGTGCCAGCAGCTTAGTAGGGGTTTCCTACAATGAGCAGTTCTTC. Full variable domain (rest looked up from reference TRBV7-2 and TRBJ2-1): GAGVSQSPSNKVTEKGKDVELRCDPISGHTALYWYRQSLGQGLEFLIYFQGNSAPDKSGLPSDRFSAERTGGSVSTLTIQRTQQEDSAVYLCASSLVGVSYNEQFFGPGTRLTVL.

In this sample, this clonotype turned up many times. V is TRBV6-2 or TRBV6-3 and J is TRBJ2-1; 12 positions agree with TRBD2. Germline CDR1 and CDR2: MNHEY and SVGEGT. There are 15 residues in the CDR3. V dropped 5 bases and J dropped 3; count of bases not matched to a gene: 2. The CDR3 DNA reads TGTGCCAGCAGTCGGACTAGCGGGATCTACAATGAGCAGTTCTTC. Residues: CASSRTSGIYNEQFF.

The sample holds a few counts of this clonotype. A single base separates this from a much larger clone, so it may be a read error. The chain carries TRBV7-9 and TRBJ2-1, with 10 positions matching TRBD1. The J call may be incorrect, as the DNA end agrees better with TRBJ2-7. This CDR3 is built from 16 residues. Germline V gene lookup returns CDR1 SEHNR and CDR2 FQNEAQ (reference sequence). CDR3 DNA sequence: TGTGCCAGCAGCCCCCGGGACAGGGGACCCTACAATGAGCAGTACTTC. Its protein product is CASSPRDRGPYNEQYF.

There are many counts of this clonotype. V usage is TRBV12-3 or TRBV12-4 and J usage is TRBJ2-2; the D gene could be TRBD1 or TRBD2 (7 bases each). V was clipped by 6 bases and J by 3 bases, with 17 bases between them. The CDR3 spans 16 residues. Here the CDR3 reads CASRLRQGGDTGELFF. The CDR3 bases are TGTGCCAGCAGACTCCGACAGGGAGGGGACACCGGGGAGCTGTTTTTT.

The rearrangement joins TRBV25-1 to TRBJ2-5, with D perhaps matching TRBD2 (5 bases). In germline, CDR1 is MGHDK, CDR2 SYGVNS. The CDR3 covers 14 residues. Trimming removed 3 bases at V and 3 bases at J, with 11 bases between. CDR3: CASSERVLEETQYF. CDR3 bases: TGTGCCAGCAGTGAGCGGGTCCTCGAAGAGACCCAGTACTTC.

About this clonotype: At one end, the junction sequence differs from germline, possibly due to a read error. The V call is TRBV30, the J call TRBJ2-7; D possibly matches TRBD1 or TRBD2 (6 bases each). The CDR3 is 15 amino acids. Germline V CDR1 and CDR2: GTSNPN, SVGIG (reference sequence). The CDR3 is CTWRLTGARPYEQYF. DNA for the CDR3: TGTACCTGGAGGCTGACGGGGGCGCGCCCTTACGAGCAGTACTTC.

This clonotype has at least ten counts. The chain employs TRBV5-1 and TRBJ2-1, with TRBD1 matching over 8 bases. V lost 3 bases and J lost 3; bases outside the gene matches: 5. This CDR3 has 15 residues. Per the germline V gene, CDR1 is SGHRS and CDR2 is YFSETQ. As DNA, the CDR3 is TGCGCCAGCAGCTCCGGGACAGGAAACTACAATGAGCAGTTCTTC. Translation gives CASSSGTGNYNEQFF.

V gene TRBV5-1 combines with J gene TRBJ2-3; D call uncertain. V was clipped by 0 bases and J by 4 bases, with 15 bases between them. Germline-derived CDR1 and CDR2 are SGHRS and YFSETQ. The CDR3 has 16 residues. The CDR3 loop is CASSLEADQPPDTQYF. In DNA, the CDR3 is TGCGCCAGCAGCTTGGAGGCGGACCAACCCCCAGATACGCAGTATTTT.

This clonotype occurred many times. The J gene is TRBJ2-1, the V gene TRBV7-3, with 13 bases fitting TRBD2. With 6 bases clipped from V and 9 bases from J, the junction kept 8 bases outside the gene matches. Germline V CDR1 and CDR2: SGHTA, FQGTGA. The CDR3 runs to 15 residues. Written as DNA, the CDR3 is TGTGCCAGCAGTTCAACTAGCGGGGGGGCCGGTGAGCAGTTCTTC. This codes for CASSSTSGGAGEQFF. Full variable domain (missing parts from reference TRBV7-3 and TRBJ2-1): GAGVSQTPSNKVTEKGKYVELRCDPISGHTALYWYRQSLGQGPEFLIYFQGTGAADDSGLPNDRFFAVRPEGSVSTLKIQRTERGDSAVYLCASSSTSGGAGEQFFGPGTRLTVL.

This clonotype has just one count. The CDR3 bases are TGTGCCAGCAGTGTGGGAATACTGTATGGCTACACCTTC. As protein: CASSVGILYGYTF. The chain joins TRBV2 to TRBJ1-2, with D hard to call. The germline gives CDR1 SNHLY, CDR2 FYNNEI. The CDR3 runs 13 residues. Trimming stripped 4 bases from V and 5 bases from J, with 11 bases between.

This clonotype was seen ten or more times. The chain is built from TRBV27 and TRBJ2-7, with TRBD2 matching over 12 bases. The V gene's germline CDR1 is MNHEY and CDR2 SMNVEV (reference sequence). The trim removed 9 bases at V and 10 bases at J, leaving 13 bases unmatched. The length of the CDR3 is 14 residues. CDR3 in amino acids: CASKTSGGPRAQYF. The CDR3 coding sequence is TGTGCCAGTAAGACTAGCGGGGGACCCCGTGCCCAGTACTTC.

The V gene is TRBV4-1, the J gene TRBJ2-7, with 7 bases lining up with TRBD1. The CDR3 runs to 15 residues. Per the germline V gene, CDR1 is MGHRA and CDR2 is YSYEKL. J gave up 1 base and V 0 bases, and 3 bases lay outside the gene matches. The CDR3: CASSQDDRASYEQYF. The CDR3 nucleotides read TGCGCCAGCAGCCAAGACGACAGGGCTTCCTACGAGCAGTACTTC.

In DNA form, the CDR3 reads TGCAGTGCTAGAGATGGAGGGGGCGCAGATTTCGTGAGAGATACGCAGTATTTT. It specifies CSARDGGGADFVRDTQYF. This chain uses TRBV20-1 with TRBJ2-3, with TRBD1 as a possible D gene (7 bases). V lost 0 bases to trimming and J lost 5 bases, with 24 bases between them. Germline assignment: CDR1 DFQATT and CDR2 SNEGSKA (reference sequence). The CDR3 runs 18 residues.

There are many counts of this clonotype. The CDR3 nucleotides are TGTGCCAGCAGCGGATCGACTAGCGGGATTACGCAGTATTTT. Encoded protein: CASSGSTSGITQYF. The chain carries TRBV9 and TRBJ2-3; TRBD2 matches at 11 bases. CDR1 and CDR2 (germline): SGDLS, YYNGEE. The CDR3 is 14 residues long. Trimming at V came to 3 bases and at J to 8 bases, leaving 5 bases not matched to a gene.

Comment on this clonotype: This clone may be a read error of a much larger clone one base away. The chain links TRBV12-3 or TRBV12-4 to TRBJ2-3; 8 bases map to TRBD1. CDR3 size: 15 residues. V was clipped by 5 bases and J by 3 bases; unmatched bases: 7. CDR3 amino acids: CASSLRTGRTDTQYF. CDR3 coding DNA: TGTGCCAGCAGTCTAAGGACAGGGAGAACAGATACGCAGTATTTT.

This clonotype was counted between two and nine times. This may come from a read error, since a much larger clone is one base off. The rearrangement joins TRBV6-5 to TRBJ2-7; a possible D gene is TRBD2 (6 bases). The CDR3 loop spans 15 amino acids. The V end was cut by 4 bases, the J end by 1 base, with 14 bases between. The germline gives CDR1 MNHEY, CDR2 SVGAGI. The CDR3, as DNA: TGTGCCAGCAGTTCCCGCGACGGGGGATCCTACGAGCAGTACTTC. Its protein product is CASSSRDGGSYEQYF.

This clonotype came up many times. This chain connects TRBV28 to TRBJ2-1, with D possibly called TRBD1 or TRBD2 (5 bases each). Between the trimmed V and J ends, which lost 6 bases and 6 bases, there was a span of 18 bases. The CDR3 consists of 15 residues. Germline CDR1 reads MDHEN; CDR2 reads SYDVKM. CDR3 DNA sequence: TGTGCCAGCAGGGGAACCGGGACGCTTGGCAATGAGCAGTTCTTC. Residues: CASRGTGTLGNEQFF. Looking up the rest from reference TRBV28 and TRBJ2-1 gives the full variable domain: DVKVTQSSRYLVKRTGEKVFLECVQDMDHENMFWYRQDPGLGLRLIYFSYDVKMKEKGDIPEGYSVSREKKERFSLILESASTNQTSMYLCASRGTGTLGNEQFFGPGTRLTVL.

Ten or more counts support this clonotype. V and J are TRBV6-2 or TRBV6-3 and TRBJ2-7; D might be TRBD1 or TRBD2, each matching 6 bases. Germline loops: CDR1 MNHEY, CDR2 SVGEGT. Trimming shortened V by 7 bases and J by 0 bases, and 19 bases separated the two germline ends. This CDR3 has 16 amino acids. The CDR3 sequence: CASNWRDTRASYEQYF. DNA for the CDR3: TGTGCCAGCAATTGGAGGGACACCCGAGCCTCCTACGAGCAGTACTTC.

This clonotype was seen many times. The rearrangement links TRBV24-1 to TRBJ1-2, with 7 nucleotides matching TRBD1. The junction had 2 bases not matched to a gene; V was cut back by 8 bases and J by 0 bases. The CDR3 is 13 residues long. Germline V CDR1 and CDR2: KGHDR, SFDVKD. This chain's CDR3 is CATNQGANYGYTF. CDR3 bases: TGTGCCACCAATCAGGGGGCTAACTATGGCTACACCTTC.

The CDR3 coding sequence is TGTGCCAGCAGCTTAGGAACAGGGTGGAACTATGGCTACACCTTC. This gives the protein CASSLGTGWNYGYTF. The V and J genes are TRBV11-2 and TRBJ1-2; D may be TRBD1 (6 bases). There are 15 residues in the CDR3. Germline V gene lookup returns CDR1 SGHAT and CDR2 FQNNGV. V gave up 1 base and J gave up 2 bases, with 11 bases separating them.

Many counts were recorded for this clonotype. The genes are TRBV5-6 and TRBJ2-5; 8 bases map to TRBD2. The germline V gene has CDR1 SGHDT and CDR2 YYEEEE. V was clipped by 0 bases and J by 2 bases; unmatched bases: 6. The CDR3 is 16 residues long. The CDR3 region has the DNA TGTGCCAGCAGCTTGGGCGGACTAGCTTTGCAAGAGACCCAGTACTTC. Amino acids: CASSLGGLALQETQYF. The variable domain in full, with the rest retrieved from reference TRBV5-6 and TRBJ2-5, is DAGVTQSPTHLIKTRGQQVTLRCSPKSGHDTVSWYQQALGQGPQFIFQYYEEEERQRGNFPDRFSGHQFPNYSSELNVNALLLGDSALYLCASSLGGLALQETQYFGPGTRLLVL.

The gene calls are TRBV5-1 and TRBJ2-7; TRBD2 is a possible D gene (5 bases). The CDR3 length is 13 residues. Germline V gene lookup returns CDR1 SGHRS and CDR2 YFSETQ. The V end lost 3 bases, the J end lost 5 bases, and 12 bases lay between the germline ends. This CDR3 reads CASSSPGVDEQYF. For the CDR3, the DNA is TGCGCCAGCAGCTCCCCCGGGGTCGACGAGCAGTACTTC.

This clonotype showed up many times. This chain connects TRBV20-1 to TRBJ1-1; 9 positions agree with TRBD1. Germline V gene data show CDR1 as DFQATT and CDR2 as SNEGSKA (reference sequence). The CDR3 is 13 residues long. J was trimmed by 6 bases and V by 3 bases; bases with no gene match: 5. The CDR3 coding sequence is TGCAGTGCTAGTTTACAGGGGGCGGCTGAAGCTTTCTTT. Translated: CSASLQGAAEAFF.

In the case of this clonotype: Possible read error: a much larger clone is one base away. The chain recombines TRBV11-2 with TRBJ2-7; D is perhaps TRBD2 (6 bases). The V gene's germline CDR1 is SGHAT and CDR2 FQNNGV. The germline V and J ends were trimmed by 1 base and 7 bases, with 17 bases remaining between them. The length of the CDR3 is 15 residues. The CDR3 sequence is CASSLGGASGVEQYF. CDR3 nucleotide sequence: TGTGCCAGCAGCTTAGGTGGGGCCTCGGGGGTTGAGCAGTACTTC.

The CDR3 loop is CASSIEVPGAFF. CDR3 in DNA: TGTGCCAGCAGCATCGAGGTTCCAGGGGCTTTCTTT. This chain links TRBV7-9 with TRBJ1-1, with D possibly being TRBD1 (5 bases). V shed 5 bases and J shed 11 bases, with 15 bases lying between them. The length of the CDR3 is 12 residues. Per germline, CDR1 SEHNR and CDR2 FQNEAQ (reference sequence).